This T cell receptor beta chain comes out of a study of T cell repertoires in aging, cancer and after chemotherapy. Broader study findings: Across the chemotherapy interval, each cancer cohort showed higher median generation probability, suggesting thymic rebound. These repertoire data do not allow conclusions about immunological memory after chemotherapy.

This clonotype is labeled medium-sized. Its antigen remains unknown. Multiplex touch-down PCR with TRB-A/B primers amplified rearranged V-D-J TRB sequences. Each CDR3 protein gets one entry after TCRdb re-called the multiplex PCR reads with MiXCR. The sample holds around 15,000 distinct CDR3 sequences, around half seen once. Amplification of TCR beta used genomic DNA extracted from peripheral blood. V lost 4 bases to trimming and J lost 7 bases; unmatched junction nucleotides: 6. This CDR3 spans 13 amino acids. The germline V gene has CDR1 SQVTM and CDR2 ANQGSEA. The specimen sequenced was blood. The V call is TRBV29-1, the J call TRBJ2-1, with TRBD2 matching over 8 bases. This clonotype was sampled from a human donor in good health. The CDR3 loop is CSVVSTGGNEQFF. DNA for the CDR3: TGCAGCGTTGTATCGACGGGGGGGAATGAGCAGTTCTTC.